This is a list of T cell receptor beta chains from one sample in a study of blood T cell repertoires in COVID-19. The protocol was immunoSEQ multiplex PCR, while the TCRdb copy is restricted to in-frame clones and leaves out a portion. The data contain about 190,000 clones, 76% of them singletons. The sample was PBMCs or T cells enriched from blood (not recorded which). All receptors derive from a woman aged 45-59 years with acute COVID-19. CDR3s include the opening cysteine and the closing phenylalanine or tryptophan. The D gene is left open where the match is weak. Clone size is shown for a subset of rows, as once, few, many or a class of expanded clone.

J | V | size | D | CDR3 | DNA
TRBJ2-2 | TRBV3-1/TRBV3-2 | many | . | CASSQDQLGGTGELFF | TGTGCCAGCAGCCAAGATCAACTAGGCGGCACCGGGGAGCTGTTTTTT
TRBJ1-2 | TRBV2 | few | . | CATNRAEDGYTF | TGTGCCACCAACCGGGCGGAGGATGGCTACACCTTC
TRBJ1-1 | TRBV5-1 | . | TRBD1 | CASSILGTGIALNTEAFF | TGCGCCAGCAGCATACTAGGGACAGGGATCGCCTTGAACACTGAAGCTTTCTTT
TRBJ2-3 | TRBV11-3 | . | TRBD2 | CASSPSGGYTDTQYF | TGTGCCAGCAGCCCTAGCGGGGGATACACAGATACGCAGTATTTT
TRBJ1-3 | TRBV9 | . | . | CASSVGDSGNTIYF | TGTGCCAGCAGCGTAGGAGACTCTGGAAACACCATATATTTT
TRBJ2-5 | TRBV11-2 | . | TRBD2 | CASSSYRLAGNQETQYF | TGTGCCAGCAGCTCCTACCGACTAGCGGGGAACCAAGAGACCCAGTACTTC
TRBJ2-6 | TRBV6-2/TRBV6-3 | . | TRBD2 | CASSYTSGSVSGANVLTF | TGTGCCAGCAGTTACACTAGCGGGTCTGTTAGTGGGGCCAACGTCCTGACTTTC
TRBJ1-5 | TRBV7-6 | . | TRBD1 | CASSQTGGQPQHF | TGTGCCAGCAGCCAGACAGGGGGCCAGCCCCAGCATTTT
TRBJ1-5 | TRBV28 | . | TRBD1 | CASKSGTGDQPQHF | TGTGCCAGCAAATCCGGGACAGGGGATCAGCCCCAGCATTTT
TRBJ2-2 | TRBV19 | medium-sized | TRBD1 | CASSSQGAGGELFF | TGTGCCAGTAGTTCACAGGGGGCTGGCGGGGAGCTGTTTTTT
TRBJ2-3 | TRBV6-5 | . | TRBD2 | CASSFGGAEIPQYF | TGTGCCAGCAGTTTCGGGGGGGCCGAGATTCCGCAGTATTTT
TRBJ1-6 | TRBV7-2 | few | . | CASSLDRPGINSPLHF | TGTGCCAGCAGCTTGGATCGGCCGGGTATTAATTCACCCCTCCACTTT
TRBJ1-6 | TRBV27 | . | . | CASSRGGGGRSPLHF | TGTGCCAGCAGTCGCGGAGGGGGGGGCAGATCACCCCTCCACTTT
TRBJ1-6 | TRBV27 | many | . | CASRPSQGSYNSPLHF | TGTGCCAGCAGACCCTCTCAGGGGTCCTATAATTCACCCCTCCACTTT
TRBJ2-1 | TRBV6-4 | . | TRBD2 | CASSDGGLGYNEQFF | TGTGCCAGCAGTGACGGGGGACTAGGGTACAATGAGCAGTTCTTC
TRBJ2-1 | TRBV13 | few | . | CASSGSRGRDNEQFF | TGTGCCAGCAGCGGTTCGCGGGGTAGGGACAATGAGCAGTTCTTC
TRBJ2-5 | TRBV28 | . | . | CASSLAADRGKETQYF | TGTGCCAGCAGTTTAGCGGCGGATAGAGGAAAAGAGACCCAGTACTTC
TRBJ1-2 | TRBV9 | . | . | CASSARLTNNYGYTF | TGTGCCAGCAGCGCCCGACTTACAAATAACTATGGCTACACCTTC
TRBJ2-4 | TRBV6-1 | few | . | CASSERRGAEVAKNIQYF | TGTGCCAGCAGTGAACGCCGGGGAGCGGAAGTAGCCAAAAACATTCAGTACTTC
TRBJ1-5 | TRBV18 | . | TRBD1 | CASSPSSGQVGNQPQHF | TGTGCCAGCTCACCAAGCTCAGGACAGGTGGGCAATCAGCCCCAGCATTTT
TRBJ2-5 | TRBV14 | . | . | CASSLYGGQETQYF | TGTGCCAGCAGCCTTTACGGGGGTCAAGAGACCCAGTACTTC
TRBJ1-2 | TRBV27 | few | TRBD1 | CASSLTRTGSYGYTF | TGTGCCAGCAGTTTAACACGGACAGGGTCCTATGGCTACACCTTC
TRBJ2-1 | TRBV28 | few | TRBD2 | CASSLSVAGYNEQFF | TGTGCCAGCAGTTTATCGGTAGCGGGGTACAATGAGCAGTTCTTC
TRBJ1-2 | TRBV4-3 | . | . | CASSQAVGGGYGYTF | TGCGCCAGCAGCCAAGCGGTAGGGGGGGGCTATGGCTACACCTTC
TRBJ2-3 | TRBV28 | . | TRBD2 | CASSSIAGGGSTDTQYF | TGTGCCAGCAGTTCTATCGCGGGGGGCGGTAGCACAGATACGCAGTATTTT
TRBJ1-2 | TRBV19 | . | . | CASSVTAPYGYTF | TGTGCCAGTAGTGTGACAGCTCCTTATGGCTACACCTTC
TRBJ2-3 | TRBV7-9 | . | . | CASSLIVADTQYF | TGTGCCAGCAGCTTAATAGTCGCAGATACGCAGTATTTT
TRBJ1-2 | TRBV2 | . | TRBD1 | CASSQGQLGQDRGYTF | TGTGCCAGCAGCCAAGGGCAATTGGGACAGGACCGTGGCTACACCTTC
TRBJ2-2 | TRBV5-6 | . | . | CASSLVSGAGELFF | TGTGCCAGCAGCTTGGTTAGTGGAGCCGGGGAGCTGTTTTTT
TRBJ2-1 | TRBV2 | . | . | CASDPVGPPGAEQFF | TGTGCCAGCGATCCGGTGGGGCCTCCGGGCGCTGAGCAGTTCTTC
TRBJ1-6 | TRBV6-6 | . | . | CASQEEFSPLHF | TGTGCCAGCCAGGAGGAGTTCTCACCCCTCCACTTT
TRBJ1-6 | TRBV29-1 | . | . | CSLHRDSIIGVYNSPLHF | TGCAGCCTTCACCGGGACTCAATTATAGGAGTTTATAATTCACCCCTCCACTTT
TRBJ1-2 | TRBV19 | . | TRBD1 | CATHRTGQGDNGYTF | TGTGCCACTCACCGAACGGGACAGGGGGACAATGGCTACACCTTC
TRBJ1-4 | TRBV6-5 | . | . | CASRGGYATNEKLFF | TGTGCCAGCAGGGGGGGATATGCAACTAATGAAAAACTGTTTTTT
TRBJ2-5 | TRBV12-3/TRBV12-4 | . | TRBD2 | CASRRGETQYF | TGTGCCAGTAGGCGGGGGGAGACCCAGTACTTC
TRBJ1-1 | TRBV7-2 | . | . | CAVGAQANTEAFF | TGTGCCGTAGGGGCCCAAGCGAACACTGAAGCTTTCTTT
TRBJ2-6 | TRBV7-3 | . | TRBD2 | CASSSLRTSGGSGANVLTF | TGTGCCAGCAGCTCCCTAAGGACTAGCGGGGGCTCTGGGGCCAACGTCCTGACTTTC
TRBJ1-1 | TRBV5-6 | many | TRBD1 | CASSWDSEAFF | TGTGCCAGCAGCTGGGACAGTGAAGCTTTCTTT
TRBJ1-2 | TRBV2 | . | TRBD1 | CAGRQGAIPLYGYTF | TGTGCCGGAAGACAGGGGGCCATCCCCCTCTATGGCTACACCTTC
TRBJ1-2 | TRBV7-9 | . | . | CASSLTRSVGFNYGYTF | TGTGCCAGCAGCTTAACGAGGTCGGTCGGGTTTAACTATGGCTACACCTTC
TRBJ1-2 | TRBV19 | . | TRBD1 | CASSHGTGKVYGYTF | TGTGCCAGTAGTCACGGGACAGGGAAGGTCTATGGCTACACCTTC
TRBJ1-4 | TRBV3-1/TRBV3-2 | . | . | CASSPEGRGLFF | TGTGCCAGCAGCCCCGAGGGGCGGGGACTGTTTTTT
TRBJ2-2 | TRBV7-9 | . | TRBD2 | CASSLRGRVEYTGELFF | TGTGCCAGCAGCCTACGGGGGAGGGTAGAGTACACCGGGGAGCTGTTTTTT
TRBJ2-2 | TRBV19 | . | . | CASSIGQGNTGELFF | TGTGCCAGTAGTATAGGGCAGGGAAACACCGGGGAGCTGTTTTTT
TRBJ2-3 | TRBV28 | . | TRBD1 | CASSFPARGSTDTQYF | TGTGCCAGCAGTTTCCCGGCCAGGGGGAGCACAGATACGCAGTATTTT
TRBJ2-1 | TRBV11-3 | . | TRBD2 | CASSRGGIDEQFF | TGTGCCAGCAGCCGGGGGGGAATCGATGAGCAGTTCTTC
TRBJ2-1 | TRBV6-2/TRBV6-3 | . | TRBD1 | CASSDRQGANGNEQFF | TGTGCCAGCAGCGACAGACAGGGGGCAAATGGGAATGAGCAGTTCTTC
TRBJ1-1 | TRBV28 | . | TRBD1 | CASSSWGPGGVEAFF | TGTGCCAGCAGTTCGTGGGGCCCAGGGGGCGTTGAAGCTTTCTTT
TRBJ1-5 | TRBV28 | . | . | CASMGGVWEPQHF | TGTGCCAGCATGGGGGGGGTCTGGGAGCCCCAGCATTTT
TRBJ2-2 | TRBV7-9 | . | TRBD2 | CASSLQAGGNTGELFF | TGTGCCAGCAGCTTACAGGCGGGGGGGAACACCGGGGAGCTGTTTTTT
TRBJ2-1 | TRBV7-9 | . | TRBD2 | CASSQTSGYYNEQFF | TGTGCCAGCAGTCAAACTAGCGGGTATTACAATGAGCAGTTCTTC
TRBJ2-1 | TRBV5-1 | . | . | CASSTYRDSYNEQFF | TGCGCCAGCAGCACATACAGGGACTCCTACAATGAGCAGTTCTTC
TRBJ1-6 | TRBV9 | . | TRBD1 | CASSAMTGEKSPLHF | TGTGCCAGCAGCGCGATGACAGGGGAGAAATCACCCCTCCACTTT
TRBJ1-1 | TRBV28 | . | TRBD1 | CASFPQPGTDRIEAFF | TGTGCCAGCTTTCCCCAACCTGGGACAGACCGGATAGAAGCTTTCTTT